This TCR beta chain is drawn from a study of PD-1 blockade in classical Hodgkin lymphoma. Assay used: immunoSEQ multiplex PCR; TCRdb lists only in-frame clones, some missing. Of approximately 51,000 clones listed, 73% were seen once; the top ten hold less than 15%. Every patient was affected by relapse after autologous stem cell transplantation, while exposure to brentuximab vedotin was not uniform. The sequencing here drew on peripheral blood mononuclear cells (PBMCs), taken before the second cycle of nivolumab. This sequence was found in a human donor with classical Hodgkin lymphoma.

In DNA, the CDR3 is TGCAGCGTTGAAGTCCAGGACTTACTCGCTCCCACAGATACGCAGTATTTT. Translation: CSVEVQDLLAPTDTQYF. The chain recombines TRBV29-1 with TRBJ2-3; the D gene is possibly TRBD2 (5 bases). The CDR3 contains 17 residues. The V end was cut by 1 base, the J end by 2 bases, with 19 bases between. CDR1 and CDR2 from the germline V gene are SQVTM and ANQGSEA.